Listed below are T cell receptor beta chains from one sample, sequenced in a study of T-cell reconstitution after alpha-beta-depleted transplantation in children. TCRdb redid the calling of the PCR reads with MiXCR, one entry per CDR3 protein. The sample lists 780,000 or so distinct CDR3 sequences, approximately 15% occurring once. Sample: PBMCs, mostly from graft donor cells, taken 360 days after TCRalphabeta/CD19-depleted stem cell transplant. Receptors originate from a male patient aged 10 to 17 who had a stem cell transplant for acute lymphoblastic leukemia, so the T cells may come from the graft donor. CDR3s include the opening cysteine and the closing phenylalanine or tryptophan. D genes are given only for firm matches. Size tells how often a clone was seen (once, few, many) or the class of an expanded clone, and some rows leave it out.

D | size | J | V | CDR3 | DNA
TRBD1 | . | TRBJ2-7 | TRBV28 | CASSSYRGRSDEQYF | TGTGCCAGCAGTTCCTACAGGGGGAGGAGCGACGAGCAGTACTTC
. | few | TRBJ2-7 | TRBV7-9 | CASSLVTTSYEQYF | TGTGCCAGCAGCTTAGTGACTACATCCTACGAGCAGTACTTC
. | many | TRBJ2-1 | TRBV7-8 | CASSLGGTTVPWEQFF | TGTGCCAGCAGCTTAGGAGGAACTACGGTGCCATGGGAGCAGTTCTTC
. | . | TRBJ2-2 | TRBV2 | CASRGILDTGELFF | TGTGCCAGCAGGGGAATTTTGGACACCGGGGAGCTGTTTTTT
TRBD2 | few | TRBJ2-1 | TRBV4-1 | CASSQVKRLARNEQFF | TGCGCCAGCAGCCAAGTGAAGAGACTAGCGCGCAATGAGCAGTTCTTC
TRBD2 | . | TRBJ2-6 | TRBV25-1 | CAAQSASGNSGANVLTF | TGTGCCGCCCAATCGGCTAGCGGTAACTCTGGGGCCAACGTCCTGACTTTC
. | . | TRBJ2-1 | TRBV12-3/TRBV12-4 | CASSTRPSWYNEQFF | TGTGCCAGCAGCACACGGCCCAGCTGGTACAATGAGCAGTTCTTC
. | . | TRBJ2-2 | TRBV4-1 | CASSQVKQGGTGELFF | TGCGCCAGCAGCCAAGTAAAACAGGGCGGCACCGGGGAGCTGTTTTTT
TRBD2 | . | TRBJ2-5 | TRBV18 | CASSPAGDVTQYF | TGTGCCAGCTCTCCGGCGGGAGACGTGACCCAGTACTTC
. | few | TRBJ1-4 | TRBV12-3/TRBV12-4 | CASRTLGALNEKLFF | TGTGCCAGCAGGACCCTCGGGGCCCTTAATGAAAAACTGTTTTTT
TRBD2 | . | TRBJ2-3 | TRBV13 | CASSEGLAGGSSTDTQYF | TGTGCCAGCAGCGAGGGACTAGCGGGAGGTTCTAGCACAGATACGCAGTATTTT
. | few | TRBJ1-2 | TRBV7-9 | CASSLASGSLWGYTF | TGTGCCAGCAGCTTAGCAAGTGGCAGCCTTTGGGGCTACACCTTC
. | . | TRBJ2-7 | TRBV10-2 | CASSESVYEQYF | TGCGCCAGCAGTGAGTCAGTCTACGAGCAGTACTTC
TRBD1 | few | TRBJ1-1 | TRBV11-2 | CASSSIGGQGIYDRGEAFF | TGTGCCAGCAGCTCAATAGGGGGACAGGGAATTTACGACCGTGGTGAAGCTTTCTTT
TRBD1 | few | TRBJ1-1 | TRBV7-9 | CASRVPIGQEPTEAFF | TGTGCCAGCAGGGTACCAATCGGACAGGAGCCCACTGAAGCTTTCTTT
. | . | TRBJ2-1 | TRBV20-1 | CSAWDRSSYNEQFF | TGCAGTGCTTGGGACCGAAGCTCCTACAATGAGCAGTTCTTC
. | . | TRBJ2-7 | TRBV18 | CASSPRRDYEQYF | TGTGCCAGCTCACCGCGGCGCGACTACGAGCAGTACTTC
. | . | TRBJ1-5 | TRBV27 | CASSLRAGYSNQPQHF | TGTGCCAGCAGTTTAAGGGCGGGTTATAGCAATCAGCCCCAGCATTTT
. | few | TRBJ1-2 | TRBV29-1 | CSVGGGPIYGYTF | TGCAGCGTTGGGGGGGGCCCCATCTATGGCTACACCTTC
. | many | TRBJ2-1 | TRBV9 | CASSAPSNEQFF | TGTGCCAGCAGCGCGCCAAGTAATGAGCAGTTCTTC
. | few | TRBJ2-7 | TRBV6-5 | CASRYGLLSSYEQYF | TGTGCCAGCAGGTACGGGCTTTTGAGCTCCTACGAGCAGTACTTC
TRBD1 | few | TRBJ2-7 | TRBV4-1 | CASSQVGQGSYEQYF | TGCGCCAGCAGCCAAGTTGGACAGGGCTCCTACGAGCAGTACTTC
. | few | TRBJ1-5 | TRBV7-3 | CASAVRGNQPQHF | TGTGCCAGCGCCGTTAGAGGCAATCAGCCCCAGCATTTT
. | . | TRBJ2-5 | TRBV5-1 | CASWAFQETQYF | TGCGCCAGTTGGGCCTTCCAGGAGACCCAGTACTTC
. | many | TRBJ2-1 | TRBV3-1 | CASSQLTGRGAYNEQFF | TGTGCCAGCAGCCAATTGACAGGGAGGGGGGCTTACAATGAGCAGTTCTTC
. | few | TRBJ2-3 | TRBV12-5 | CASGLVSTDTQYF | TGTGCTAGTGGTTTGGTGAGCACAGATACGCAGTATTTT
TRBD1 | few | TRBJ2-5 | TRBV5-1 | CASSLPLTGGFQETQYF | TGCGCCAGCAGCTTACCTTTAACAGGGGGCTTCCAAGAGACCCAGTACTTC